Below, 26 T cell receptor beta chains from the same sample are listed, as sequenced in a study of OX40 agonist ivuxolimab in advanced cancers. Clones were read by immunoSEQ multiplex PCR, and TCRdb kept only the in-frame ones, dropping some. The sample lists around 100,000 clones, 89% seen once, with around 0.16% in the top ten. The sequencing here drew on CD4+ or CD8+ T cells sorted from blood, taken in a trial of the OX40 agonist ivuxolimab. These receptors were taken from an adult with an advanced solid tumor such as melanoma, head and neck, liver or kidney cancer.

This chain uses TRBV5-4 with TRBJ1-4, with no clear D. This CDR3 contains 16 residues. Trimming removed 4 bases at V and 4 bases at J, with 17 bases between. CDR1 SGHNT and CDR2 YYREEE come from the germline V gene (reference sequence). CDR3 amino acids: CASSPNGGDHNEKLFF. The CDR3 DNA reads TGTGCCAGCAGCCCAAACGGAGGAGATCATAATGAAAAACTGTTTTTT.

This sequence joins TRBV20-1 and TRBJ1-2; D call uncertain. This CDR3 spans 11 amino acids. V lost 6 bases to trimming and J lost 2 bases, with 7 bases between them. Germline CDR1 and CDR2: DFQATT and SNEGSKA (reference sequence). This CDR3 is CSADGNYGYTF. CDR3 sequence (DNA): TGCAGTGCGGACGGGAACTATGGCTACACCTTC.

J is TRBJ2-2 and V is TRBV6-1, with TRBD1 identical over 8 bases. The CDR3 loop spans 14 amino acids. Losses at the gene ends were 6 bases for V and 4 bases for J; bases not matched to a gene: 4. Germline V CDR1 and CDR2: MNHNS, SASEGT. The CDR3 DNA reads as TGTGCCAGCAGCGTGGACAGGGCCACCGGGGAGCTGTTTTTT. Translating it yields CASSVDRATGELFF.

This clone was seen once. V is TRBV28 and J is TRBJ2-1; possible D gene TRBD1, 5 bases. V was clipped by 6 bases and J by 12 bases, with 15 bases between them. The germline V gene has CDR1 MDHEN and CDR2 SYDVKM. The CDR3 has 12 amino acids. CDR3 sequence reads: CASSPPQGVQFF. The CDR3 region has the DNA TGTGCCAGCAGCCCCCCCCAGGGTGTGCAGTTCTTC.

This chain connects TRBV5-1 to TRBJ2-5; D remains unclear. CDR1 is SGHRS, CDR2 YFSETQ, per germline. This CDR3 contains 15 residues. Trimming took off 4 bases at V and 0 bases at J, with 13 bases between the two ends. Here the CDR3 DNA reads TGCGCCAGCAGCCTACTCTCAGCGTACCAAGAGACCCAGTACTTC. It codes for CASSLLSAYQETQYF.

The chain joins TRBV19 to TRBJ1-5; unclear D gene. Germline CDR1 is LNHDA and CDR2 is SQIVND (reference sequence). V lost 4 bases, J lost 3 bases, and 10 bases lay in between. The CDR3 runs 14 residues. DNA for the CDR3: TGTGCCAGTAGTACCCCAGGCCACAATCAGCCCCAGCATTTT. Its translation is CASSTPGHNQPQHF.

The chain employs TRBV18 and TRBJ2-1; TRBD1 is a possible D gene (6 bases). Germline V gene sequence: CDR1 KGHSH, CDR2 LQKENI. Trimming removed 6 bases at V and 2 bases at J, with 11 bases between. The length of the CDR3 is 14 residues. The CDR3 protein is CASSVDRPYNEQFF. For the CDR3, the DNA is TGTGCCAGCTCCGTGGACAGACCCTACAATGAGCAGTTCTTC.

CDR3 sequence reads: CASSIEWGSLAKNIQYF. CDR3 nucleotide sequence: TGTGCCAGTAGTATAGAGTGGGGGAGTCTAGCCAAAAACATTCAGTACTTC. V and J are TRBV19 and TRBJ2-4; D might be TRBD1 or TRBD2, each matching 5 bases. Deletions cut 0 bases from V and 0 bases from J, with 12 bases between. The germline CDR1 and CDR2 sequences are LNHDA and SQIVND (reference sequence). This CDR3 has 17 residues.

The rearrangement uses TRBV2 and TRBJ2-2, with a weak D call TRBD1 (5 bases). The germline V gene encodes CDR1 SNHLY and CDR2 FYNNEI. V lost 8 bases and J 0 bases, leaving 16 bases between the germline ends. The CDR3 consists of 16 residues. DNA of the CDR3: TGTGCCAGCTCTAAGGGGTTGATTGCGAACACCGGGGAGCTGTTTTTT. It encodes CASSKGLIANTGELFF.

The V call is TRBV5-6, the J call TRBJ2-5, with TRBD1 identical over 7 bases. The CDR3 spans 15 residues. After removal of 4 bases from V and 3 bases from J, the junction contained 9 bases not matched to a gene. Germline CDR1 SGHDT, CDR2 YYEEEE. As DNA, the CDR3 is TGTGCCAGCAGCCAAATCCGGGACAGAGAAGAGACCCAGTACTTC. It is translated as CASSQIRDREETQYF. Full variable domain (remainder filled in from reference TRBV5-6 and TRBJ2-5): DAGVTQSPTHLIKTRGQQVTLRCSPKSGHDTVSWYQQALGQGPQFIFQYYEEEERQRGNFPDRFSGHQFPNYSSELNVNALLLGDSALYLCASSQIRDREETQYFGPGTRLLVL.

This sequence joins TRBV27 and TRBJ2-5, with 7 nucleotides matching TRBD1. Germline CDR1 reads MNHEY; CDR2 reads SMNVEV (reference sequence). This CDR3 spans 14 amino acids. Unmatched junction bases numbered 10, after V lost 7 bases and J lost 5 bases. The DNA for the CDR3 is TGTGCCAGCACCCCAACAGGGGAATGGGAGACCCAGTACTTC. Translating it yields CASTPTGEWETQYF.

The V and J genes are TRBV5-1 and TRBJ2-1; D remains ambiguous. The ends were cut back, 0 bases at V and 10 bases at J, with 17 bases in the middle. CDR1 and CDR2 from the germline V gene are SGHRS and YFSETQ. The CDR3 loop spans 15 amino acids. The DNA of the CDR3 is TGCGCCAGCAGCTTGGATGGACCGCGGCTGAGGGAGCAGTTCTTC. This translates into CASSLDGPRLREQFF.

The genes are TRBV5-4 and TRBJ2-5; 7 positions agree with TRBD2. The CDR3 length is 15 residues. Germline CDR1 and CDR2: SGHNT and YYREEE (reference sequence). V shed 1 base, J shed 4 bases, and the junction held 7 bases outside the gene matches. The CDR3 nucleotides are TGTGCCAGCAGCTTGACGGGGGGTCTTGGAGAGACCCAGTACTTC. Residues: CASSLTGGLGETQYF.

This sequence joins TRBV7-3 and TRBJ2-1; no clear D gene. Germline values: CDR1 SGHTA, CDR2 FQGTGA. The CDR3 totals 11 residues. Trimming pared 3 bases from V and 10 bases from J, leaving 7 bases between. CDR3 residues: CASSLGNEQFF. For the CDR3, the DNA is TGTGCCAGCAGCTTGGGAAACGAGCAGTTCTTC.

CDR3 sequence (DNA): TGCAGCGGGAGGCCCGGGACAGGGGTTAGTGAGCAGTTCTTC. Its protein is CSGRPGTGVSEQFF. The rearrangement joins TRBV29-1 to TRBJ2-1; 10 nucleotides agree with TRBD1. Germline V gives CDR1 SQVTM, CDR2 ANQGSEA. The CDR3 covers 14 residues. Unmatched junction bases numbered 12, after V lost 7 bases and J lost 9 bases.

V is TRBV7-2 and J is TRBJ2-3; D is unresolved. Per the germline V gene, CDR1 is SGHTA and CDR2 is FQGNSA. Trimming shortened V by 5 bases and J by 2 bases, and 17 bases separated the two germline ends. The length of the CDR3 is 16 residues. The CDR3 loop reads CASSHSGWYYTDTQYF. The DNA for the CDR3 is TGTGCCAGCAGCCACTCCGGATGGTACTACACAGATACGCAGTATTTT.

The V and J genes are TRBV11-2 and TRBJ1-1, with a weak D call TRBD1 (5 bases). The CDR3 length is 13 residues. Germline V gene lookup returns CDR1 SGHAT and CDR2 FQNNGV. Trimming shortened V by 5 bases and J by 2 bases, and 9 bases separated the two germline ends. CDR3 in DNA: TGTGCCAGCAGCATCAGGGAAAACACTGAAGCTTTCTTT. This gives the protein CASSIRENTEAFF.

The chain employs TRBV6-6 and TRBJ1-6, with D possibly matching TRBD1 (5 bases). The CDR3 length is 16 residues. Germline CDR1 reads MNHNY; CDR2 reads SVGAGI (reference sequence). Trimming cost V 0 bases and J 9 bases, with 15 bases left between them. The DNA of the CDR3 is TGTGCCAGCAGTTACTCGAGAAGGGGAGACGGTTCACCCCTCCACTTT. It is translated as CASSYSRRGDGSPLHF.

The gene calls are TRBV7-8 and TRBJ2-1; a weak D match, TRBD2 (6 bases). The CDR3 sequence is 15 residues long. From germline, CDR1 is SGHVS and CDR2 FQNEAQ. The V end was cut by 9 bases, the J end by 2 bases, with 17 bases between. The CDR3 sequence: CASQLAGFTYNEQFF. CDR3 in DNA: TGTGCCAGTCAGTTGGCGGGGTTTACCTACAATGAGCAGTTCTTC.

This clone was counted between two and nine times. Here the CDR3 DNA reads TGCGGAGGGGAGGGACAAGAGACCCAGTACTTC. Translating it yields CGGEGQETQYF. The rearrangement links TRBV20-1 to TRBJ2-5, with 7 bases fitting TRBD2. The CDR3 is made up of 11 amino acids. Germline V gives CDR1 DFQATT, CDR2 SNEGSKA (reference sequence).

CDR3 coding DNA: TGTGCCAGCAGCTTGCGAACAGGGGTTGGGAACACTGAAGCTTTCTTT. Its translation is CASSLRTGVGNTEAFF. The rearrangement uses TRBV5-6 and TRBJ1-1, with 7 bases that match TRBD1. Germline lookup yields CDR1 SGHDT and CDR2 YYEEEE. V was pared by 1 base and J by 1 base, with 7 bases of the junction left unmatched. The CDR3 totals 16 residues.

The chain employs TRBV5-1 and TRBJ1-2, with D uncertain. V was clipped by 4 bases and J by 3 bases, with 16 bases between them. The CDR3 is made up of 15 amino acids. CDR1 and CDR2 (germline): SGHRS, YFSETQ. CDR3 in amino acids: CASSPYPGVDYGYTF. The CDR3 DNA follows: TGCGCCAGCAGCCCCTACCCTGGGGTAGACTATGGCTACACCTTC.

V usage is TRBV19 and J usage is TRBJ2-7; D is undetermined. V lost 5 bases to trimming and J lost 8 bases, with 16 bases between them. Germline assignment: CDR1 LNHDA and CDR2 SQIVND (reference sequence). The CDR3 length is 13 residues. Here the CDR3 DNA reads TGTGCCAGTAGTCCTCGGCAGCCTGTACAGCAGTACTTC. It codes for CASSPRQPVQQYF. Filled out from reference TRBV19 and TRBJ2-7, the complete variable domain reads DGGITQSPKYLFRKEGQNVTLSCEQNLNHDAMYWYRQDPGQGLRLIYYSQIVNDFQKGDIAEGYSVSREKKESFPLTVTSAQKNPTAFYLCASSPRQPVQQYFGPGTRLTVT.

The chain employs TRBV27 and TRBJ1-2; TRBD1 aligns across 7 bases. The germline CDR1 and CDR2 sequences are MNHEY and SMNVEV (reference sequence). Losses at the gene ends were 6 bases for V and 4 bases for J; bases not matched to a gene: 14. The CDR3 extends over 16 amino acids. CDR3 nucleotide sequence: TGTGCCAGCAGGACCACCGCCAGGGGGACCACCTATGGCTACACCTTC. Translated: CASRTTARGTTYGYTF.

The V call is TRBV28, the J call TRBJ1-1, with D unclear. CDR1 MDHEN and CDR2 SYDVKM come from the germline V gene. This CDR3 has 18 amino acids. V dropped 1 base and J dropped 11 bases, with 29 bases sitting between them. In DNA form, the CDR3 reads TGTGCCAGCAGTTTATACCGCGGACTTGGCTGGCCACGCCTGAATGCTTTCTTT. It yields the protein CASSLYRGLGWPRLNAFF. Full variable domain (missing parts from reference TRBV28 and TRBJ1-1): DVKVTQSSRYLVKRTGEKVFLECVQDMDHENMFWYRQDPGLGLRLIYFSYDVKMKEKGDIPEGYSVSREKKERFSLILESASTNQTSMYLCASSLYRGLGWPRLNAFFGQGTRLTVV.

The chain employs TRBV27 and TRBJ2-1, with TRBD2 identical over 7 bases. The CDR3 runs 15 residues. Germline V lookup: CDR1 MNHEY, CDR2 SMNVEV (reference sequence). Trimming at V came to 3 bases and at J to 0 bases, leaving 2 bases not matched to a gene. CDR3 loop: CASSFGGSSYNEQFF. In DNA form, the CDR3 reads TGTGCCAGCAGTTTCGGGGGGAGCTCCTACAATGAGCAGTTCTTC.